Following are 20 T cell receptor beta chains from one sample sequenced in a study of blood T cells in healthy people across ages. A second PCR, run for 7 to 11 cycles, used a sample-barcoded 5' primer plus a J-beta primer mix. TCRdb re-derived calls from the 5' RACE reads in MiXCR, one entry per CDR3 protein. The sample has about 780,000 distinct CDR3 sequences, 35% to 60% seen once. Sequences were obtained from blood. These receptors originate from an elderly man in good health.

This clonotype was detected ten times or more. V is TRBV5-1 and J is TRBJ2-5; TRBD2 matches 13 bases. With V trimmed by 4 bases and J by 4 bases, 4 bases remained unmatched. The V gene's germline CDR1 is SGHRS and CDR2 YFSETQ. This CDR3 has 15 amino acids. This CDR3 reads CASSPGLAGLETQYF. The CDR3 DNA reads as TGCGCCAGCAGCCCGGGACTAGCGGGATTAGAGACCCAGTACTTC.

This clonotype was recorded a few times. The gene calls are TRBV7-8 and TRBJ2-4; D gene unclear. V lost 1 base, J lost 13 bases, and 14 bases lay in between. Germline V gene sequence: CDR1 SGHVS, CDR2 FQNEAQ. This CDR3 is 13 amino acids long. The CDR3 DNA reads as TGTGCCAGCAGCTTAGGCTGGGATGTGGAGCAGTACTTC. It yields the protein CASSLGWDVEQYF.

J is TRBJ1-1 and V is TRBV29-1; TRBD1 aligns across 7 bases. J was trimmed by 7 bases and V by 3 bases; bases with no gene match: 11. The CDR3 loop spans 14 amino acids. Germline loops: CDR1 SQVTM, CDR2 ANQGSEA. The CDR3 here is CSVDRQGPLNEAFF. The CDR3 DNA reads as TGCAGCGTTGATCGACAGGGACCGTTGAATGAAGCTTTCTTT.

To note about this clonotype: This may come from a read error, since a much larger clone is one base off. The CDR3 here is CASRRAGPLYEQYF. For the CDR3, the DNA is TGTGCCAGTCGTAGGGCAGGTCCTCTCTACGAGCAGTACTTC. This rearrangement joins TRBV12-3 or TRBV12-4 to TRBJ2-7, with no clear D. This CDR3 has 14 residues. Deletions cut 9 bases from V and 3 bases from J, with 18 bases between.

The chain combines TRBV6-5 with TRBJ2-1; 9 bases fit TRBD1. The germline gives CDR1 MNHEY, CDR2 SVGAGI. The V and J ends lost 8 bases and 3 bases, in that order; junction bases with no gene match: 11. The CDR3 sequence is 16 residues long. CDR3 amino acids: CASRKLTGGDYNEQFF. The CDR3 bases are TGTGCCAGCCGGAAACTGACAGGGGGGGACTACAATGAGCAGTTCTTC.

This clonotype was seen a handful of times. This chain links TRBV28 with TRBJ2-1; D not certain. CDR1 and CDR2 from the germline V gene are MDHEN and SYDVKM. This CDR3 region has 14 residues. Trimming left V 3 bases short and J 0 bases short, with 6 bases between. The CDR3 DNA is TGTGCCAGCAGTTTGGTAAACTCCTACAATGAGCAGTTCTTC. Its translation: CASSLVNSYNEQFF.

In this sample, this clonotype turned up a few times. This rearrangement joins TRBV10-3 to TRBJ2-3, with TRBD2 matching 9 bases. CDR3 length: 15 amino acids. The V and J ends lost 2 bases and 4 bases, in that order; junction bases with no gene match: 4. CDR1 is ENHRY and CDR2 is SYGVKD in the germline V gene. CDR3 amino acids: CAISEEAGGPDTQYF. The CDR3 DNA is TGTGCCATCAGTGAGGAAGCGGGAGGCCCAGATACGCAGTATTTT.

The chain joins TRBV13 to TRBJ2-5, with 12 bases lining up with TRBD2. The DNA matches TRBJ2-7 better at its end, which makes the J call doubtful. This CDR3 has 14 amino acids. Germline values: CDR1 PRHDT, CDR2 FYEKMQ (reference sequence). In DNA form, the CDR3 reads TGTGCCAGCAGGTGGACTAGCGGGACCTACGAGCAGTACTTC. Translated, it gives CASRWTSGTYEQYF.

This clonotype was detected a few times. The chain carries TRBV3-1 and TRBJ2-7; D is undetermined. Trimming shortened V by 4 bases and J by 0 bases, and 16 bases separated the two germline ends. This CDR3 has 16 amino acids. From germline, CDR1 is LGHDT and CDR2 YNNKEL (reference sequence). The CDR3, as DNA: TGTGCCAGCAGCCTCGGACCAGCGCTAAGCTCCTACGAGCAGTACTTC. Its protein is CASSLGPALSSYEQYF.

V is TRBV20-1 and J is TRBJ2-4; 7 nucleotides match TRBD1. The CDR3 length is 15 residues. CDR1 and CDR2 (germline): DFQATT, SNEGSKA (reference sequence). Trimming removed 0 bases from V and 13 bases from J; junction bases left unmatched: 15. This chain's CDR3 is CSARDIGQVLGEQYF. Here the CDR3 DNA reads TGCAGTGCTAGAGATATCGGACAGGTTCTTGGGGAGCAGTACTTC.

The chain uses TRBV4-2 and TRBJ2-4; 7 bases match TRBD2. V shed 5 bases, J shed 3 bases, and the junction held 10 bases outside the gene matches. Germline V gives CDR1 LGHNA, CDR2 YNFKEQ. This CDR3 comprises 16 residues. The CDR3 nucleotides are TGTGCCAGCAGCTCCACTAGTGGGGGGGGCAAAAACATTCAGTACTTC. It codes for CASSSTSGGGKNIQYF.

This clonotype was picked up one time. Just one base apart from a much larger clone, this may be a read error. The chain is built from TRBV11-2 and TRBJ2-3, with 10 bases matching TRBD2. The V gene end was trimmed by 5 bases and the J gene end by 5 bases; junction bases not matched to a gene: 10. The CDR3 runs 16 residues. The germline CDR1 and CDR2 sequences are SGHAT and FQNNGV. The DNA for the CDR3 is TGTGCCAGCAGCCCATACTTTAGCGGGAGGATAGATACGCAGTATTTT. This codes for CASSPYFSGRIDTQYF.

V usage is TRBV19 and J usage is TRBJ2-5; D not resolved. V was trimmed by 1 base and J by 4 bases, leaving 7 bases between them. The germline CDR1 and CDR2 sequences are LNHDA and SQIVND (reference sequence). This CDR3 is built from 13 residues. As DNA, the CDR3 is TGTGCCAGTAGTATAGTACAAACAGAGACCCAGTACTTC. The encoded protein is CASSIVQTETQYF. The full variable domain, in which reference TRBV19 and TRBJ2-5 provide the parts outside the CDR3, is DGGITQSPKYLFRKEGQNVTLSCEQNLNHDAMYWYRQDPGQGLRLIYYSQIVNDFQKGDIAEGYSVSREKKESFPLTVTSAQKNPTAFYLCASSIVQTETQYFGPGTRLLVL.

The rearrangement links TRBV29-1 to TRBJ2-5, with 7 positions matching TRBD2. Germline V gene sequence: CDR1 SQVTM, CDR2 ANQGSEA. The CDR3 runs 14 residues. V lost 7 bases and J lost 5; bases outside the gene matches: 13. In DNA, the CDR3 is TGCAGCGGGGCGACTAGCTCCCTGGGGGAGACCCAGTACTTC. It codes for CSGATSSLGETQYF.

In its sample, this clonotype was seen many times. The genes are TRBV12-3 or TRBV12-4 and TRBJ2-1; 9 bases fit TRBD1. V lost 6 bases and J lost 7; bases outside the gene matches: 13. The CDR3 has 16 residues. CDR3 sequence reads: CASSRPGQGTINEQFF. The DNA for the CDR3 is TGTGCCAGCAGCAGACCGGGACAGGGAACGATTAATGAGCAGTTCTTC.

Remarks on this clonotype: A read error may explain this, as a much larger clone is one base away. The CDR3, as DNA: TGTGCCAGCAGTTACGGGGGACCCCCCGGGTACGAGCAGTGCTTC. Its translation: CASSYGGPPGYEQCF. The J gene is TRBJ2-7, the V gene TRBV6-5; D could derive from TRBD1 or TRBD2 (5 bases each). Germline CDR1 is MNHEY and CDR2 is SVGAGI. The CDR3 consists of 15 residues.

The chain carries TRBV25-1 and TRBJ1-5, with 8 bases lining up with TRBD1. The germline V gene has CDR1 MGHDK and CDR2 SYGVNS. J gave up 5 bases and V 4 bases, and 7 bases lay outside the gene matches. The CDR3 covers 15 residues. CDR3 region: CASSVPGGGYQPQHF. The CDR3 DNA reads as TGTGCCAGCAGTGTCCCAGGGGGCGGATATCAGCCCCAGCATTTT.

A few counts support this clonotype. Being one base from a much bigger clone, this may be a read error. The rearrangement links TRBV20-1 to TRBJ2-5, with TRBD2 matching 12 bases. V lost 5 bases, J lost 11 bases, and 12 bases stayed unmatched. The CDR3 has 14 amino acids. Per germline, CDR1 DFQATT and CDR2 SNEGSKA (reference sequence). Here the CDR3 reads CSARLAGDYNEQYF. CDR3 DNA sequence: TGCAGTGCTCGACTAGCGGGGGACTACAATGAGCAGTACTTC.

V gene TRBV12-3 or TRBV12-4 combines with J gene TRBJ2-6; D is perhaps TRBD2 (6 bases). The germline V and J ends were trimmed by 3 bases and 2 bases, with 14 bases remaining between them. The CDR3 contains 17 residues. The CDR3 DNA is TGTGCCAGCAGTTTTGGGGGGAGAGGGACTGGGGCCAACGTCCTGACTTTC. Translating gives CASSFGGRGTGANVLTF.

This clonotype was detected many times. The chain recombines TRBV7-6 with TRBJ2-1, with TRBD1 matching over 8 bases. CDR1 is SGHVS, CDR2 FNYEAQ, per germline. This CDR3 spans 14 amino acids. V trimming: 5 bases; J trimming: 1 base; junction bases outside the gene matches: 1. The CDR3 DNA sequence: TGTGCCAGCAGCCGGACAGGGTCCTACAATGAGCAGTTCTTC. This sequence encodes CASSRTGSYNEQFF.